What follows are 30 T cell receptor beta chains derived from one specimen sequenced in a study of OX40 agonist ivuxolimab in advanced cancers. This table comes from immunoSEQ multiplex PCR, and its TCRdb copy is limited to in-frame clones, with some not included. The data hold nearly 70,000 clones, with about 83% observed a single time. The specimen comprised CD4+ or CD8+ T cells sorted from blood, sampled in a trial of the OX40 agonist ivuxolimab. Every receptor here comes from an adult with an advanced solid tumor such as melanoma, head and neck, liver or kidney cancer.

This chain connects TRBV19 to TRBJ2-5; maybe TRBD2 (5 bases). Germline CDR1 is LNHDA and CDR2 is SQIVND (reference sequence). Trimming stripped 6 bases from V and 4 bases from J, with 12 bases between. The CDR3 loop spans 13 amino acids. CDR3 protein: CASRTPGLETQYF. CDR3 nucleotide sequence: TGTGCCAGTAGGACGCCCGGACTAGAGACCCAGTACTTC.

V gene TRBV2 combines with J gene TRBJ2-7; D assignment may be TRBD1 or TRBD2 (7 bases each). The CDR3 loop spans 19 amino acids. Per the germline V gene, CDR1 is SNHLY and CDR2 is FYNNEI. V was cut by 6 bases and J by 5 bases, with 32 bases left in between. The CDR3 sequence is CASSRTWSPRGGADHEQYF. The CDR3, as DNA: TGTGCCAGCAGCCGGACATGGAGCCCCAGGGGGGGGGCGGATCACGAGCAGTACTTC. Based on the CDR3 plus reference TRBV2 and TRBJ2-7, the full variable domain is EPEVTQTPSHQVTQMGQEVILRCVPISNHLYFYWYRQILGQKVEFLVSFYNNEISEKSEIFDDQFSVERPDGSNFTLKIRSTKLEDSAMYFCASSRTWSPRGGADHEQYFGPGTRLTVT.

The chain joins TRBV19 to TRBJ1-2; 7 bases fit TRBD1. Trimming cost V 3 bases and J 2 bases; bases outside gene matches: 6. Looked up from germline, CDR1 is LNHDA and CDR2 is SQIVND (reference sequence). The CDR3 spans 15 residues. This CDR3 is CASSMGTELNYGYTF. CDR3 coding DNA: TGTGCCAGTAGTATGGGGACAGAGCTGAACTATGGCTACACCTTC.

V is TRBV5-4 and J is TRBJ1-6; a possible D gene is TRBD1 (6 bases). Trimming left V 5 bases short and J 0 bases short, with 15 bases between. Germline CDR1 and CDR2: SGHNT and YYREEE (reference sequence). The CDR3 runs 17 residues. The DNA for the CDR3 is TGTGCCAGCAGACCGGGGGGCGGAAGCTCCTATAATTCACCCCTCCACTTT. It encodes CASRPGGGSSYNSPLHF.

The chain has TRBV25-1 and TRBJ1-5; possibly TRBD1 for D (5 bases). This CDR3 is built from 14 residues. Germline CDR1 and CDR2: MGHDK and SYGVNS. V lost 1 base, J lost 7 bases, and 11 bases lay in between. The CDR3 is CASSEWGPEQPQHF. CDR3 sequence (DNA): TGTGCCAGCAGTGAATGGGGCCCCGAACAGCCCCAGCATTTT. Combining the CDR3 with reference TRBV25-1 and TRBJ1-5 gives the whole variable domain EADIYQTPRYLVIGTGKKITLECSQTMGHDKMYWYQQDPGMELHLIHYSYGVNSTEKGDLSSESTVSRIRTEHFPLTLESARPSHTSQYLCASSEWGPEQPQHFGDGTRLSIL.

This clone has just a few counts. The V and J genes are TRBV6-5 and TRBJ2-5; D ambiguous. CDR3 length: 13 amino acids. V was cut by 6 bases and J by 2 bases, with 10 bases left in between. The germline V gene has CDR1 MNHEY and CDR2 SVGAGI. This CDR3 is CASSSSPQETQYF. The CDR3 bases are TGTGCCAGCAGCTCGTCCCCTCAAGAGACCCAGTACTTC.

The rearrangement joins TRBV11-2 to TRBJ1-2, with unresolved D. V lost 0 bases to trimming and J lost 2 bases, with 7 bases between them. The germline V gene encodes CDR1 SGHAT and CDR2 FQNNGV. This CDR3 spans 14 amino acids. CDR3 region: CASSLDSGNYGYTF. The CDR3 DNA follows: TGTGCCAGCAGCTTAGATAGCGGGAACTATGGCTACACCTTC.

The chain links TRBV6-1 to TRBJ1-5; TRBD1 matches 7 bases. Germline assignment: CDR1 MNHNS and CDR2 SASEGT. This CDR3 spans 13 amino acids. After removal of 6 bases from V and 11 bases from J, the junction contained 10 bases not matched to a gene. CDR3 DNA sequence: TGTGCCAGCAGCCAGGACAGGACTAACTCCCAGCATTTT. Its protein is CASSQDRTNSQHF.

The rearrangement uses TRBV2 and TRBJ1-5; D uncertain. Germline loops: CDR1 SNHLY, CDR2 FYNNEI. The CDR3 contains 15 residues. V lost 6 bases to trimming and J lost 0 bases, with 12 bases between them. CDR3 region: CASSETLYSNQPQHF. The DNA for the CDR3 is TGTGCCAGCAGCGAGACACTGTATAGCAATCAGCCCCAGCATTTT. Full variable domain (outside the CDR3, taken from reference TRBV2 and TRBJ1-5): EPEVTQTPSHQVTQMGQEVILRCVPISNHLYFYWYRQILGQKVEFLVSFYNNEISEKSEIFDDQFSVERPDGSNFTLKIRSTKLEDSAMYFCASSETLYSNQPQHFGDGTRLSIL.

The gene calls are TRBV5-1 and TRBJ2-5; D is perhaps TRBD1 (5 bases). Trimming stripped 4 bases from V and 1 base from J, with 20 bases between. Germline loops: CDR1 SGHRS, CDR2 YFSETQ. This CDR3 contains 17 residues. In nucleotides, the CDR3 is TGCGCCAGCAGCCCGCCGAATAGGGCAGGGCCCCAAGAGACCCAGTACTTC. This encodes CASSPPNRAGPQETQYF.

The V gene is TRBV10-3, the J gene TRBJ2-7; D unclear. The CDR3 length is 14 residues. Germline-derived CDR1 and CDR2 are ENHRY and SYGVKD. The ends were cut back, 6 bases at V and 0 bases at J, with 12 bases in the middle. CDR3 in DNA: TGTGCCATCAGGAACACCAGGAGCTCCTACGAGCAGTACTTC. This gives the protein CAIRNTRSSYEQYF.

This chain uses TRBV4-1 with TRBJ2-5, with TRBD1 matching over 7 bases. Germline V lookup: CDR1 MGHRA, CDR2 YSYEKL. With 2 bases clipped from V and 0 bases from J, the junction kept 3 bases outside the gene matches. The CDR3 covers 15 residues. This CDR3 reads CASSQPDRDQETQYF. CDR3 coding DNA: TGCGCCAGCAGCCAACCCGACAGGGACCAAGAGACCCAGTACTTC.

This chain links TRBV2 with TRBJ2-1, with a weak D call TRBD2 (5 bases). Germline CDR1 reads SNHLY; CDR2 reads FYNNEI. The CDR3 length is 15 residues. V was clipped by 10 bases and J by 5 bases, with 21 bases between them. The CDR3 region has the DNA TGTGCCACCCAAGCAGAACGGACTCAAAACAATGAGCAGTTCTTC. Protein sequence: CATQAERTQNNEQFF.

The CDR3 region is CASSMSAGAPHEQYF. CDR3 in DNA: TGTGCCAGTAGTATGTCAGCGGGGGCCCCCCACGAGCAGTACTTC. This chain joins TRBV19 and TRBJ2-7, with 8 bases matching TRBD2. Germline values: CDR1 LNHDA, CDR2 SQIVND (reference sequence). CDR3 length equals 15 residues. The V segment lost 3 bases and the J segment 5 bases; nucleotides outside the gene matches: 9.

This sequence joins TRBV28 and TRBJ1-6; D is undetermined. V was shortened by 6 bases and J by 0 bases, with 15 bases between the two germline ends. Germline V gene data show CDR1 as MDHEN and CDR2 as SYDVKM. The CDR3 has 17 amino acids. CDR3 bases: TGTGCCAGCAGCGGGCGCGGCAAAAGCTCCTATAATTCACCCCTCCACTTT. The encoded protein is CASSGRGKSSYNSPLHF. Supplemented by reference TRBV28 and TRBJ1-6, the full variable domain reads DVKVTQSSRYLVKRTGEKVFLECVQDMDHENMFWYRQDPGLGLRLIYFSYDVKMKEKGDIPEGYSVSREKKERFSLILESASTNQTSMYLCASSGRGKSSYNSPLHFGNGTRLTVT.

This chain connects TRBV6-1 to TRBJ1-1, with D possibly being TRBD1 (5 bases). The CDR3 is 15 residues long. V lost 8 bases and J 2 bases, leaving 18 bases between the germline ends. CDR1 is MNHNS, CDR2 SASEGT, per germline. For the CDR3, the DNA is TGTGCCAGCCCCCGGGGGTCCGTCGTTAACACTGAAGCTTTCTTT. This codes for CASPRGSVVNTEAFF.

V gene TRBV30 combines with J gene TRBJ1-2; the D is unclear. Deletions cut 1 base from V and 1 base from J, with 4 bases between. This CDR3 has 12 amino acids. Per germline, CDR1 GTSNPN and CDR2 SVGIG (reference sequence). CDR3 loop: CAWSDVNYGYTF. The CDR3, as DNA: TGTGCCTGGAGTGACGTTAACTATGGCTACACCTTC.

V usage is TRBV5-6 and J usage is TRBJ1-1; the match to TRBD1 covers 7 bases. J was trimmed by 2 bases and V by 4 bases; bases with no gene match: 11. The germline CDR1 and CDR2 sequences are SGHDT and YYEEEE. There are 16 residues in the CDR3. The CDR3 sequence is CASSQLVGQPNTEAFF. The CDR3, as DNA: TGTGCCAGCAGCCAGCTTGTGGGACAGCCTAACACTGAAGCTTTCTTT.

This clone was seen only once. This rearrangement joins TRBV1 to TRBJ1-2; the D call TRBD1 from the table was never checked on the DNA. TRBV1 counts as a pseudogene. The CDR3 contains 15 residues. CDR3: CTSSHPFGGYYGYTF. CDR3 DNA: TGCACCAGCAGCCATCCTTTTGGGGGCTACTATGGCTACACCTTC.

This clone is medium-sized (0.01 to 0.1%) within its sample. V usage is TRBV7-6 and J usage is TRBJ1-6, with 9 bases that match TRBD1. Germline V lookup: CDR1 SGHVS, CDR2 FNYEAQ. CDR3 length equals 18 residues. With V trimmed by 0 bases and J by 6 bases, 9 bases remained unmatched. CDR3 in DNA: TGTGCCAGCAGCTTAGCTCCCCCTCCGGACAGGGGTAATTCACCCCTCCACTTT. It translates to CASSLAPPPDRGNSPLHF.

The chain employs TRBV4-1 and TRBJ2-2, with 12 bases fitting TRBD2. The CDR3 spans 19 residues. CDR1 and CDR2 (germline): MGHRA, YSYEKL. With V trimmed by 0 bases and J by 3 bases, 8 bases remained unmatched. This chain's CDR3 is CASSQDSLAGGRYTGELFF. In nucleotides, the CDR3 is TGCGCCAGCAGCCAAGATTCCCTAGCGGGGGGGCGGTACACCGGGGAGCTGTTTTTT.

This chain links TRBV30 with TRBJ1-3; TRBD1 matches 9 bases. The CDR3 totals 18 residues. The V gene's germline CDR1 is GTSNPN and CDR2 SVGIG (reference sequence). V lost 0 bases, J lost 3 bases, and 12 bases stayed unmatched. Here the CDR3 DNA reads TGTGCCTGGAGTGTACCCACAGGGGGCGTAGCGGTTGGAAACACCATATATTTT. This sequence encodes CAWSVPTGGVAVGNTIYF.

This clone showed up just a few times. The chain uses TRBV6-5 and TRBJ1-1; TRBD1 might be the D (5 bases). The germline gives CDR1 MNHEY, CDR2 SVGAGI. There are 14 residues in the CDR3. Trimming shortened V by 7 bases and J by 6 bases, and 18 bases separated the two germline ends. CDR3 coding DNA: TGTGCCAGCACCTCGGGACCAGGTTCCCCTGAAGCTTTCTTT. This codes for CASTSGPGSPEAFF.

The rearrangement joins TRBV9 to TRBJ2-2, with D unclear. Per germline, CDR1 SGDLS and CDR2 YYNGEE. There are 14 residues in the CDR3. Trimming left V 0 bases short and J 3 bases short, with 6 bases between. Written as DNA, the CDR3 is TGTGCCAGCAGCGTAGAGCCAGACACCGGGGAGCTGTTTTTT. It translates to CASSVEPDTGELFF. Together with reference TRBV9 and TRBJ2-2, the CDR3 gives the full variable domain: DSGVTQTPKHLITATGQRVTLRCSPRSGDLSVYWYQQSLDQGLQFLIQYYNGEERAKGNILERFSAQQFPDLHSELNLSSLELGDSALYFCASSVEPDTGELFFGEGSRLTVL.

This chain connects TRBV10-3 to TRBJ2-4, with 8 bases lining up with TRBD2. This CDR3 spans 16 amino acids. CDR1 and CDR2 from the germline V gene are ENHRY and SYGVKD. V was clipped by 0 bases and J by 3 bases; unmatched bases: 4. In DNA form, the CDR3 reads TGTGCCATCAGTGAGTCGGATCGGGGGGGCAAAAACATTCAGTACTTC. Translating gives CAISESDRGGKNIQYF.

This chain connects TRBV19 to TRBJ2-1; TRBD1 is a possible D gene (6 bases). The length of the CDR3 is 11 residues. The germline V gene encodes CDR1 LNHDA and CDR2 SQIVND (reference sequence). The germline V and J ends were trimmed by 4 bases and 11 bases, with 9 bases remaining between them. The CDR3 bases are TGTGCCAGTAGTACGACAGGCAAGCAGTTCTTC. Residues: CASSTTGKQFF.

V and J are TRBV14 and TRBJ1-2; D may be TRBD1 (6 bases). The germline gives CDR1 SGHDN, CDR2 FVKESK. The CDR3 has 14 amino acids. With 4 bases removed from V and 4 bases from J, the gap between germline ends came to 13 bases. The CDR3 coding sequence is TGTGCCAGCAGCCCGAACCGCAGGGGCTATGGCTACACCTTC. Translated: CASSPNRRGYGYTF.

The chain combines TRBV7-9 with TRBJ1-1; D ambiguous. CDR3 length equals 12 residues. Germline V gene data show CDR1 as SEHNR and CDR2 as FQNEAQ (reference sequence). V was clipped by 7 bases and J by 3 bases, with 9 bases between them. The CDR3 DNA reads as TGTGCCAGCACCTGGACCGACACTGAAGCTTTCTTT. Amino acid sequence: CASTWTDTEAFF.

A single count supports this clone. The chain is built from TRBV9 and TRBJ2-7; 7 bases map to TRBD1. There are 15 residues in the CDR3. The ends lost 0 bases at V and 0 bases at J; junction bases unmatched: 3. The germline gives CDR1 SGDLS, CDR2 YYNGEE. Here the CDR3 reads CASSVAGTVSYEQYF. In DNA, the CDR3 is TGTGCCAGCAGCGTAGCCGGGACAGTCTCCTACGAGCAGTACTTC.

This chain links TRBV14 with TRBJ2-5; no definite D call. The V gene lost 1 base and the J gene lost 11 bases, with 8 bases spanning the gap. CDR1 and CDR2 (germline): SGHDN, FVKESK. The CDR3 contains 11 residues. CDR3 nucleotides: TGTGCCAGCAGCCAAGCAGGCCGGCAGTACTTC. This codes for CASSQAGRQYF. The variable domain in full, completed from reference TRBV14 and TRBJ2-5, reads EAGVTQFPSHSVIEKGQTVTLRCDPISGHDNLYWYRRVMGKEIKFLLHFVKESKQDESGMPNNRFLAERTGGTYSTLKVQPAELEDSGVYFCASSQAGRQYFGPGTRLLVL.